Sequencing of this TCR beta chain was carried out in a study of blood T cells in healthy people across ages. Findings and limits, study-wide: Diversity was higher, and naive CD4+ cells more numerous, in long-lived donors than in aged donors.

With a J-beta primer mix and a sample-barcoded 5' primer, a second PCR ran about 7 to 12 cycles. TCRdb analysed the 5' RACE reads with MiXCR anew, one entry per CDR3 protein. This sample carries hundreds of thousands of distinct CDR3 sequences, roughly two fifths of them seen once, and the ten largest clones take approximately 31%. Concerning this clonotype: Its antigen is not known.

CDR3 length: 15 amino acids. J was trimmed by 2 bases and V by 6 bases; bases with no gene match: 7. Germline V gene sequence: CDR1 PRHDT, CDR2 FYEKMQ (reference sequence). This receptor was taken from a man older than 75 in good health. Sequenced material: blood. The chain recombines TRBV13 with TRBJ2-3; 8 bases map to TRBD2. CDR3 region: CASRVAGGATDTQYF. CDR3 DNA sequence: TGTGCCAGCAGAGTGGCGGGGGGTGCCACAGATACGCAGTATTTT.